This TCR beta chain emerged from a study of T cells in Graves' hyperthyroidism and ophthalmopathy. The TCR beta CDR3 regions underwent amplification using RNA transcripts as the source. The HTBI set primed first-round TCR CDR3 RT-PCR. TCRdb passed the multiplex PCR reads through MiXCR, listing each CDR3 protein once. Among approximately 590,000 distinct CDR3 sequences listed, approximately 14% were seen once. There are a few counts of this clonotype. In patients aged 18 to 65, hyperthyroidism was newly diagnosed, with duration under 2 months. Diagnosis rested on symptoms, serum thyroxine and TRAb, thyroid ultrasound, and orbital computed tomography. This CDR3 comprises 16 residues. The V gene end was trimmed by 4 bases and the J gene end by 4 bases; junction bases not matched to a gene: 9. Germline lookup yields CDR1 SGHNT and CDR2 YYREEE (reference sequence).

Sequenced material: blood. The receptor was derived from a woman aged 25 to 39 with Graves' hyperthyroidism. The chain carries TRBV5-4 and TRBJ2-1; 9 nucleotides align to TRBD1. The DNA for the CDR3 is TGTGCCAGCAGCGAGGGGCCGGGACAGGGTTACAATGAGCAGTTCTTC. The encoded protein is CASSEGPGQGYNEQFF. Full variable domain (outside the CDR3, taken from reference TRBV5-4 and TRBJ2-1): ETGVTQSPTHLIKTRGQQVTLRCSSQSGHNTVSWYQQALGQGPQFIFQYYREEENGRGNFPPRFSGLQFPNYSSELNVNALELDDSALYLCASSEGPGQGYNEQFFGPGTRLTVL.